This T cell receptor (beta chain) was obtained from a study of identical twins. TCRdb reanalysed the 5' RACE reads using MiXCR and keeps one entry per CDR3 protein. The data hold a few hundred thousand distinct CDR3 sequences, with 9% to 10% observed a single time. About this clonotype itself: Germline is not matched at one junction end, which may reflect a read error.

This CDR3 is built from 15 residues. CDR1 and CDR2 from the germline V gene are DFQATT and SNEGSKA (reference sequence). These data were also reused for a study on yellow fever vaccine responses in identical twins.

The chain carries TRBV20-1 and TRBJ2-7; 8 nucleotides match TRBD1. The sequence was obtained from a woman between 18 and 30 years old in good health. The sequencing sample was made of PBMCs. The CDR3 region has the DNA TGCAGTGCCCTTGTTCCGGGACAGGTCGCCTATGAGCAGTACTTC. It encodes CSALVPGQVAYEQYF.